Given below is one TCR beta chain in context. Unmatched junction bases numbered 15, after V lost 6 bases and J lost 2 bases. In germline, CDR1 is DFQATT, CDR2 SNEGSKA (reference sequence). The CDR3 is made up of 17 amino acids. These data come from a study of CD8 T cells in Susac syndrome. Across the whole study: Sequenced Susac syndrome patients included five or six with active disease and 8 or 9 who were in remission.

The authors carried out high-throughput sequencing of TCR beta. They applied it to CD8+ and CD4+ T cells obtained from blood. Reverse transcription of roughly 0.5 to 1 ug RNA was performed with random hexamers. immunoSEQ multiplex PCR amplified TCR beta CDR3 across 54 Vbeta, 13 Jbeta. In TCRdb, the immunoSEQ multiplex PCR reads were re-called with MiXCR into one record per CDR3 protein. The profile shows approximately 260,000 distinct CDR3 sequences, around 96% of them singletons. The V and J genes are TRBV20-1 and TRBJ2-7, with 11 bases matching TRBD2. Material for sequencing was CD4+ T cells from PBMCs. The source is a human donor with Susac syndrome. The DNA for the CDR3 is TGCAGTGCCGAACGACTAGCGGGATACACAGGTCCCTACGAGCAGTACTTC. This sequence encodes CSAERLAGYTGPYEQYF.